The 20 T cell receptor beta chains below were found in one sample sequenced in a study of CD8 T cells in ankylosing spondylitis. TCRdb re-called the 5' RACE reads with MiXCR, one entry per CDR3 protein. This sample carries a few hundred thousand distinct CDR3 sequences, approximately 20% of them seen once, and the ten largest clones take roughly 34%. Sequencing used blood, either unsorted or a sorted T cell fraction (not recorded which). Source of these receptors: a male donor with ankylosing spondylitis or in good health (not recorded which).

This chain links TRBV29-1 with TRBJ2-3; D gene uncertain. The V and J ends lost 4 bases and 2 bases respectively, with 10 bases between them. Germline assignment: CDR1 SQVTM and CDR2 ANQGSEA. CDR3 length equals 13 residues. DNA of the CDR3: TGCAGCGTTGTTGCGGACCCCACAGATACGCAGTATTTT. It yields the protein CSVVADPTDTQYF.

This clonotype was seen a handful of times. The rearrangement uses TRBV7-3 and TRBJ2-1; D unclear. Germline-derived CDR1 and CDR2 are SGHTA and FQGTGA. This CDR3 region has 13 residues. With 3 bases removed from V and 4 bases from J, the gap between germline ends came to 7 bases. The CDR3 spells CASSFIGYNEQFF. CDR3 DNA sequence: TGTGCCAGCAGCTTCATTGGGTACAATGAGCAGTTCTTC. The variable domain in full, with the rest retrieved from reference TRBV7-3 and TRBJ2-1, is GAGVSQTPSNKVTEKGKYVELRCDPISGHTALYWYRQSLGQGPEFLIYFQGTGAADDSGLPNDRFFAVRPEGSVSTLKIQRTERGDSAVYLCASSFIGYNEQFFGPGTRLTVL.

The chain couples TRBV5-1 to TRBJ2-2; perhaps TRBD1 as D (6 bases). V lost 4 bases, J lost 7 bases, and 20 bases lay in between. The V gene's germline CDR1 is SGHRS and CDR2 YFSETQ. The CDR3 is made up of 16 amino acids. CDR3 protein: CASSMDILDSGGELFF. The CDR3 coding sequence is TGCGCCAGCAGCATGGATATTTTGGACAGCGGCGGGGAGCTGTTTTTT.

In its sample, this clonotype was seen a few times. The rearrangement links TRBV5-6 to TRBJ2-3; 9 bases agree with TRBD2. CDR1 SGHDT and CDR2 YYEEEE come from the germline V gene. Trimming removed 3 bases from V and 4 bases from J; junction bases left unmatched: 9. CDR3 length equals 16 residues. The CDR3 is CASSWGTSIRPDTQYF. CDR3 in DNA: TGTGCCAGCAGCTGGGGGACTAGCATCCGCCCAGATACGCAGTATTTT.

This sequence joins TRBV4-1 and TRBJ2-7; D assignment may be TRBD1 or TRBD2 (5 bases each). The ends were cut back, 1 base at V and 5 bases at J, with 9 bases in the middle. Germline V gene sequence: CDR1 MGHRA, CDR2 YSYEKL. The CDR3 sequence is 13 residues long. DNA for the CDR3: TGCGCCAGCAGCCAAGTCGGGGCGAACGAGCAGTACTTC. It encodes CASSQVGANEQYF.

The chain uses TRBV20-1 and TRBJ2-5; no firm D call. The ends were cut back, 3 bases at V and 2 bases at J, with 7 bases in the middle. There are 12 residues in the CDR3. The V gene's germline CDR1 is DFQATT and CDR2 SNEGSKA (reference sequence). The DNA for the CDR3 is TGCAGTGCTAGTAAAGAACAAGAGACCCAGTACTTC. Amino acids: CSASKEQETQYF.

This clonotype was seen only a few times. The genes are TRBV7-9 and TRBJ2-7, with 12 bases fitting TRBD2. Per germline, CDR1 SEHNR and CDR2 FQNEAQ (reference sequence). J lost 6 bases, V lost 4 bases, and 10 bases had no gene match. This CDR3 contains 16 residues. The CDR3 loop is CASSSVELAGGSEQYF. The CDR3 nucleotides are TGTGCCAGCAGCTCCGTCGAACTAGCGGGAGGATCCGAGCAGTACTTC.

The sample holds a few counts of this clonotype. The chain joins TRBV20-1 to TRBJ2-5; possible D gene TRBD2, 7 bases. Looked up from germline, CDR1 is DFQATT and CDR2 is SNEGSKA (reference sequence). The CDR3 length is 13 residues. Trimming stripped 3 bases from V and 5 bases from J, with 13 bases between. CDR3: CSARPGGRETQYF. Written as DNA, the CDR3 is TGCAGTGCTAGGCCGGGGGGCCGGGAGACCCAGTACTTC.

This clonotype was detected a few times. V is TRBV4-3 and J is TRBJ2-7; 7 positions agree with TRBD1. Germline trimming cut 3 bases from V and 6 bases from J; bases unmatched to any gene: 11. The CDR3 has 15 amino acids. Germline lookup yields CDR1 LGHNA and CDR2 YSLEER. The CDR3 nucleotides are TGCGCCAGCAGCCAGTTCTTGGGACAGCCCGGCGAGCAGTACTTC. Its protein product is CASSQFLGQPGEQYF.

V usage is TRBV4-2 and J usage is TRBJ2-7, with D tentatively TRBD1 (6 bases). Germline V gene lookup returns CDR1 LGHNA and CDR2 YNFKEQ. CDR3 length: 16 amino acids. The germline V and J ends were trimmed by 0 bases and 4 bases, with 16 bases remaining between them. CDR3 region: CASSQDIAQGTYEQYF. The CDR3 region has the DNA TGTGCCAGCAGCCAAGATATCGCACAGGGAACTTACGAGCAGTACTTC.

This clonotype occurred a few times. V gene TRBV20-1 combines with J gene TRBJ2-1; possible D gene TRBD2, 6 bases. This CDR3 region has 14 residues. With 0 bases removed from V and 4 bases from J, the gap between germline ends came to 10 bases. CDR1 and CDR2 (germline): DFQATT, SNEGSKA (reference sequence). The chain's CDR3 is CSARDGDSYNEQFF. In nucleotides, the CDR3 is TGCAGTGCTAGAGATGGGGACTCGTACAATGAGCAGTTCTTC.

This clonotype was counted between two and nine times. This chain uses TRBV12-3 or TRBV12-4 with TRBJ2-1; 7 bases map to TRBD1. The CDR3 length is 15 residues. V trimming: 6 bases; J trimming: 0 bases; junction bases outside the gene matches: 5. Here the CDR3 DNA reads TGTGCCAGCAGAACAGGGGCGAGCTCCTACAATGAGCAGTTCTTC. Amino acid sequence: CASRTGASSYNEQFF.

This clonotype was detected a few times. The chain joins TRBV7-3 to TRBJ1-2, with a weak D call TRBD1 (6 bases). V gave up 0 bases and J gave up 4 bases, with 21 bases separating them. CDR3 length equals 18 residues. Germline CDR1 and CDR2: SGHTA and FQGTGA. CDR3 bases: TGTGCCAGCAGCTTAACGCGGGACAAGGGGCGCGGGATCTATGGCTACACCTTC. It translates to CASSLTRDKGRGIYGYTF.

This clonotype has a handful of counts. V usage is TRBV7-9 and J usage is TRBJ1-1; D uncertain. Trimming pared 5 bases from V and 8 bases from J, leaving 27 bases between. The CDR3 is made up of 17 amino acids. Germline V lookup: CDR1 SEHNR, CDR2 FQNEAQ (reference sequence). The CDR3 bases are TGTGCCAGCAGCCCTAGAGGTAGGATCGGTTGGGAGACCGAAGCTTTCTTT. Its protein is CASSPRGRIGWETEAFF.

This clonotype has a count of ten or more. This CDR3 reads CASSEYLTDTQYF. Written as DNA, the CDR3 is TGTGCCAGCAGTGAATACCTCACAGATACGCAGTATTTT. V gene TRBV25-1 combines with J gene TRBJ2-3; the D is unclear. Trimming removed 0 bases at V and 2 bases at J, with 3 bases between. CDR1 and CDR2 from the germline V gene are MGHDK and SYGVNS. The CDR3 runs 13 residues. The whole variable domain, filled in from reference TRBV25-1 and TRBJ2-3, reads EADIYQTPRYLVIGTGKKITLECSQTMGHDKMYWYQQDPGMELHLIHYSYGVNSTEKGDLSSESTVSRIRTEHFPLTLESARPSHTSQYLCASSEYLTDTQYFGPGTRLTVL.

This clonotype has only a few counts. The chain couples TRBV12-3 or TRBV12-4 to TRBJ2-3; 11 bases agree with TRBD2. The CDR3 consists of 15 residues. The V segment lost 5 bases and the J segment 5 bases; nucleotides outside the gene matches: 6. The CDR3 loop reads CASSVLAGEVDTQYF. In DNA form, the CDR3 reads TGTGCCAGCAGTGTACTAGCGGGAGAAGTAGATACGCAGTATTTT.

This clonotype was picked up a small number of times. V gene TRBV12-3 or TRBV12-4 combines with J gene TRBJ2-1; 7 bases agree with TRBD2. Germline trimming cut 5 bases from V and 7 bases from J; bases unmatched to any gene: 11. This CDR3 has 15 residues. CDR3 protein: CASSPPRTRRNEQFF. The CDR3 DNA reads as TGTGCCAGCAGTCCTCCACGGACTAGGAGGAATGAGCAGTTCTTC.

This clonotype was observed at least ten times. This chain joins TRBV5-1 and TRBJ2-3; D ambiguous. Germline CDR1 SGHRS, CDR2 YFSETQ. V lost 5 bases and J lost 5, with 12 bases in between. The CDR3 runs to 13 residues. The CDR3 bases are TGCGCCAGCAGAGGTGAAGTCAAAGATACGCAGTATTTT. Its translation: CASRGEVKDTQYF.

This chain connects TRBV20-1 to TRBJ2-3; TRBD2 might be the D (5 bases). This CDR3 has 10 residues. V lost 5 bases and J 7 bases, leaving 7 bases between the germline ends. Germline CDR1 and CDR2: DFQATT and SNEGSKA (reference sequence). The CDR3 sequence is CSASGNTQYF. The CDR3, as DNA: TGCAGTGCTTCCGGGAATACGCAGTATTTT.

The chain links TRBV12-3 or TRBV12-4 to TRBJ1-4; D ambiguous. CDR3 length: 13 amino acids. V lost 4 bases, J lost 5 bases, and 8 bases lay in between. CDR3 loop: CASSYSPNEKLFF. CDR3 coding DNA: TGTGCCAGCAGTTACAGCCCGAATGAAAAACTGTTTTTT.